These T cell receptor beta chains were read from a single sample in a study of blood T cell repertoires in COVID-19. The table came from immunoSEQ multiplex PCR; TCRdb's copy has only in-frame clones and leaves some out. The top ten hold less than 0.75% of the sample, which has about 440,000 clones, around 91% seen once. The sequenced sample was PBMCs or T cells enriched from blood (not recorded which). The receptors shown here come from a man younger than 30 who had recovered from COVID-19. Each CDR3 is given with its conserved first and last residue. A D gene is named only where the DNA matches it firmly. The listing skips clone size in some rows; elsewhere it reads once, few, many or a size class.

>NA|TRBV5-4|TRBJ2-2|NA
TGTGCCAGCAGCCCCGCAGGGAACACCGGGGAGCTGTTTTTT
CASSPAGNTGELFF
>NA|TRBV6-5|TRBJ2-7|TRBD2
TGTGCCAGCAGCCCACTAGCGGGAGTGCACGAGCAGTACTTC
CASSPLAGVHEQYF
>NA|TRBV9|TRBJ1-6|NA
TGTGCCAGCAGCGTAGCCACAGGTCCCCTCCACTTT
CASSVATGPLHF
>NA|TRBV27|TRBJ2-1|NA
TGTGCCAGCAGTCCACTAGCCGGTGAGCAGTTCTTC
CASSPLAGEQFF
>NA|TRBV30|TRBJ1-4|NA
TGTGCCTGGGGTGGAGGCGAGGAAAAACTGTTTTTT
CAWGGGEEKLFF
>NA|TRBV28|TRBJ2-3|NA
TGTGCCAGCAGTTTACGGGACTCAGATACGCAGTATTTT
CASSLRDSDTQYF
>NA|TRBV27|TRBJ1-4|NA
TGTGCCAGCAGTTTATTATCCAGTTTCCAAAAACTGTTTTTT
CASSLLSSFQKLFF
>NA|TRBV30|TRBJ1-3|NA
TGTGCCTGGAGTCGAGACAATTATTCCGGAAACACCATATATTTT
CAWSRDNYSGNTIYF
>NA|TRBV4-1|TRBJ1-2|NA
TGCGCCAGCAGCCATGACTTGGACAGAGGCTACACCTTC
CASSHDLDRGYTF
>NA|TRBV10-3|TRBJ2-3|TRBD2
TGTGCCATCAGTGAGCGTCTTAGCGGGGGGGGTACAGATACGCAGTATTTT
CAISERLSGGGTDTQYF
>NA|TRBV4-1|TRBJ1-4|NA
TGCGCCAGCAGCCAAGTCGAGGGTCATGATGAAAAACTGTTTTTT
CASSQVEGHDEKLFF
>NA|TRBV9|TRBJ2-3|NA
TGTGCCAGCAGGTCCGGCGCGGGTGGCACAGATACGCAGTATTTT
CASRSGAGGTDTQYF
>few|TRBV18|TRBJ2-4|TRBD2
TGTGCCAGCTCACCACTGCCGACTAGCGGGAAAAACATTCAGTACTTC
CASSPLPTSGKNIQYF
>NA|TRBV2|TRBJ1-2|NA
TGTGCCAGCAGTCCCCACCGGGACGGAGGGGACTATGGCTACACCTTC
CASSPHRDGGDYGYTF
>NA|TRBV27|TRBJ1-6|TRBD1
TGTGCCAGCAGGGGGCAGGGGGCGCGGAATTCACCCCTCCACTTT
CASRGQGARNSPLHF
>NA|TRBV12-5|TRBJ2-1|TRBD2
TGTGCTAGTGCCACCCCCTCCGGGACTAGCGGATACAATGAGCAGTTCTTC
CASATPSGTSGYNEQFF
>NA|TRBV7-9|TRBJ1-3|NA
TGTGCCAGCAGCCCAGGACAGAGCTCTGGAAACACCATATATTTT
CASSPGQSSGNTIYF
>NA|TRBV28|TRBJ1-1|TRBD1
TGTGCCAGCAGCCTCCCAGGGGGCACAGCTTTCTTT
CASSLPGGTAFF
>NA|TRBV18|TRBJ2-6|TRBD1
TGTGCCAGCTCACCGGGTCTAGGGACAGATGGGGCCAACGTCCTGACTTTC
CASSPGLGTDGANVLTF
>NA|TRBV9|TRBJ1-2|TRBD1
TGTGCCAGCAGCGCGGGACAGGGACTAAACTATGGCTACACCTTC
CASSAGQGLNYGYTF
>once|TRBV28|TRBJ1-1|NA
TGTGCCAGCAGATCCAACTCCTATACGGGGACACACTCTTTGAACACTGAAGCTTTCTTT
CASRSNSYTGTHSLNTEAFF
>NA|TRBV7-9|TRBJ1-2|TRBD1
TGTGCCAGCAGACCGACAGGGAACTATGGCTACACCTTC
CASRPTGNYGYTF
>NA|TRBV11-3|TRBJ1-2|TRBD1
TGTGCCAGCAGCTTAGTAGGTCTTGCCAGGGGGCACTATGGCTACACCTTC
CASSLVGLARGHYGYTF
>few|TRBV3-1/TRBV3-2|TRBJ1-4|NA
TGTGCCAGCAGCCAAAACAGCAATATGGGTGAAAAACTGTTTTTT
CASSQNSNMGEKLFF
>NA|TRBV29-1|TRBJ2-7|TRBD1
TGCAGCGGTGGACAGGGGAGATACGAGCAGTACTTC
CSGGQGRYEQYF
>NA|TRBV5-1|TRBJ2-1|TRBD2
TGCGCCAGCACCGGGACTAGCGGCAACAATGAGCAGTTCTTC
CASTGTSGNNEQFF
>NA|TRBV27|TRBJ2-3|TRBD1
TGTGCCAGCAGTTCCGGACAGGGGAGGACAGATACGCAGTATTTT
CASSSGQGRTDTQYF
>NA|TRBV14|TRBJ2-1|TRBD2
TGTGCCAGCAGCCCTTCCGAGCGGGAGGGCCCCCACAATGAGCAGTTCTTC
CASSPSEREGPHNEQFF
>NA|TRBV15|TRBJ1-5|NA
TGTGCCACCAGCAGAGATGGCGGGGGGGCGCGGCAGCCCCAGCATTTT
CATSRDGGGARQPQHF
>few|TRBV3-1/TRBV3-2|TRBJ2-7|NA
TGTGCCAGCACCCTTGGCGGGGCCGTTGGGGAGCAGTACTTC
CASTLGGAVGEQYF
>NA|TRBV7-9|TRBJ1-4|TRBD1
TGTGCCAGCAGCTTAAGTAGTATTCCGGACAGGAGTAATGAAAAACTGTTTTTT
CASSLSSIPDRSNEKLFF
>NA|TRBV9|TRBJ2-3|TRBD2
TGTGCCAGCAGCGTAGGGTTAGCGGGAGCTGAGGCTACGCAGTATTTT
CASSVGLAGAEATQYF
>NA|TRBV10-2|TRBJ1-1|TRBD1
TGCGCCAGCAAGGGACAGGGGGCCCTCTTAACCATGAACACTGAAGCTTTCTTT
CASKGQGALLTMNTEAFF
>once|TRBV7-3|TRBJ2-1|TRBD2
TGTGCCAGCAAGGCTAGCGGGAGGAGCTCCTACAATGAGCAGTTCTTC
CASKASGRSSYNEQFF
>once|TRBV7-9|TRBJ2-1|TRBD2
TGTGCCAGCAGCCAGATAGCGGGGCCTTACAATGAGCAGTTCTTC
CASSQIAGPYNEQFF
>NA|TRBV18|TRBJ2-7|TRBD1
TGTGCCAGCTCACCCGGACAGGGGGCTTACGAGCAGTACTTC
CASSPGQGAYEQYF
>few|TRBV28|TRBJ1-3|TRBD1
TGTGCCAGCAGCGTACCACAGGGGTATATTGGAAACACCATATATTTT
CASSVPQGYIGNTIYF
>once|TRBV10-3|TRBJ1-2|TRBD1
TGTGCCGTAACCGGGACAGGTCCTGGCTACACCTTC
CAVTGTGPGYTF
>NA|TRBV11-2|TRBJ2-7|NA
TGTGCCAGCAGCTTAGGCGGAGGGCCTTACGAGCAGTACTTC
CASSLGGGPYEQYF
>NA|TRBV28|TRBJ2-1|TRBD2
TGTGCCAGCAGTAAAACCGGGTATCGGCGGGCGGGAGGTGAGCAGTTCTTC
CASSKTGYRRAGGEQFF
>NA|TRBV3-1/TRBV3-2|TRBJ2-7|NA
TGTGCCAGCTCTCTCAGGGCTGGGTCCTACGAGCAGTACTTC
CASSLRAGSYEQYF
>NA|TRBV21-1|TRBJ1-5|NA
TGTGCCAGCAGCAAGGGGGGACAGGGAACGGTCAATCAGCCCCAGCATTTT
CASSKGGQGTVNQPQHF
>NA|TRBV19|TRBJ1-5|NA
TGTGCCAGCGAGGGGGGGGGCGGTCAGCCCCAGCATTTT
CASEGGGGQPQHF
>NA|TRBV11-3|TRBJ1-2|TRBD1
TGTGCCAGCAGCCCGGGACAGGGGCGAGGCGGCTACACCTTC
CASSPGQGRGGYTF